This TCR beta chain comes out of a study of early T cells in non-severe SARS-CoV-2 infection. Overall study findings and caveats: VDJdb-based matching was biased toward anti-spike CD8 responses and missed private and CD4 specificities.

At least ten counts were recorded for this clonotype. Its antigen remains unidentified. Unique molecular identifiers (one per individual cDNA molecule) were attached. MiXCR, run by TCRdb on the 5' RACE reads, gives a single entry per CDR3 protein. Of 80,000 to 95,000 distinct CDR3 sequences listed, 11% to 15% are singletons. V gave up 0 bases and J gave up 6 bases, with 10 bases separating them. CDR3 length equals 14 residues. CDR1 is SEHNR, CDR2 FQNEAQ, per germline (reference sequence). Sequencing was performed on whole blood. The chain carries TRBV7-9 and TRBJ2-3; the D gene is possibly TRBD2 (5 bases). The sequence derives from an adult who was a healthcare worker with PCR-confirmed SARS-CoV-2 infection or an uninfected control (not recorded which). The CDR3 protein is CASSLASRGDTQYF. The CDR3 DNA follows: TGTGCCAGCAGCTTAGCGTCAAGAGGGGATACGCAGTATTTT. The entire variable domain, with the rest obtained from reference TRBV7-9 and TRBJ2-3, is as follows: DTGVSQNPRHKITKRGQNVTFRCDPISEHNRLYWYRQTLGQGPEFLTYFQNEAQLEKSRLLSDRFSAERPKGSFSTLEIQRTEQGDSAMYLCASSLASRGDTQYFGPGTRLTVL.